This T cell receptor beta chain was identified in a study of beta chain features in type 1 diabetes. The study's findings and limits: All four CD4+ subsets of Type 1 diabetes patients contained TCRB CDR3s that were moderately but significantly shorter. An over-representation of cells with high TCR expression could result from cDNA sequencing.

Expressed TCRB transcripts were sequenced after all isolated RNA was converted to cDNA. TCRdb's table, derived via immunoSEQ multiplex PCR, lists solely in-frame clones and lacks some. The sample includes 120,000 or so clones, 17% seen only once; the top ten take around 2.5%. Sorting based on CD45RO/CCR7/CD25/CD127/CD95/CD27 separated CD4+ naive, central memory, regulatory and stem cell-like memory cells. Sorted populations all exceeded 98% purity. The germline V gene encodes CDR1 GTSNPN and CDR2 SVGIG (reference sequence). This CDR3 is built from 14 residues. V lost 4 bases to trimming and J lost 0 bases; unmatched junction nucleotides: 5. This clone was picked up a small number of times. The antigen remains undetermined.

The V and J genes are TRBV30 and TRBJ2-7; TRBD1 aligns across 8 bases. The sequence was collected from a man between 18 and 35 years old with type 1 diabetes. Sample: central memory CD4+ T cells from blood. The CDR3 here is CAWNYRGASYEQYF. The CDR3 nucleotides are TGTGCCTGGAACTACAGGGGGGCCTCCTACGAGCAGTACTTC.